A single sample is the source of the 5 T cell receptor beta chains below, sequenced in a study of T cells after yellow fever vaccination. TCRdb re-analysed the 5' RACE reads in MiXCR, keeping a single row per CDR3 protein. The table has 500,000 to 650,000 distinct CDR3 sequences, roughly an eighth seen once. The sequences come from PBMCs, collected on the day of the yellow fever booster vaccination. These receptors originate from a young man who received the YFV17D yellow fever vaccine.

The V gene is TRBV27, the J gene TRBJ1-4; no reliable D call. There are 16 residues in the CDR3. From germline, CDR1 is MNHEY and CDR2 SMNVEV (reference sequence). The V and J ends lost 2 bases and 0 bases respectively, with 10 bases between them. The CDR3 loop reads CASSLVGGATNEKLFF. The CDR3 DNA reads as TGTGCCAGCAGTTTAGTCGGAGGCGCAACTAATGAAAAACTGTTTTTT. The variable domain in full, with the rest retrieved from reference TRBV27 and TRBJ1-4, is EAQVTQNPRYLITVTGKKLTVTCSQNMNHEYMSWYRQDPGLGLRQIYYSMNVEVTDKGDVPEGYKVSRKEKRNFPLILESPSPNQTSLYFCASSLVGGATNEKLFFGSGTQLSVL.

This clonotype showed up just a few times. The chain uses TRBV20-1 and TRBJ1-3, with no clear D. Germline assignment: CDR1 DFQATT and CDR2 SNEGSKA (reference sequence). This CDR3 has 15 residues. Trimming removed 3 bases at V and 0 bases at J, with 12 bases between. The CDR3 coding sequence is TGCAGTGCTAGTCCGGGTCCAACCTCTGGAAACACCATATATTTT. Translated: CSASPGPTSGNTIYF.

The sample holds a few counts of this clonotype. The chain links TRBV20-1 to TRBJ2-7, with 9 bases that match TRBD1. This CDR3 has 18 residues. Germline CDR1 DFQATT, CDR2 SNEGSKA (reference sequence). V was pared by 3 bases and J by 3 bases, with 18 bases of the junction left unmatched. The CDR3 is CSARLDGSRGQGIYEQYF. As DNA, the CDR3 is TGCAGTGCTAGGCTGGATGGGAGCCGGGGACAGGGAATCTACGAGCAGTACTTC.

Only a few counts were recorded for this clonotype. The rearrangement joins TRBV6-2 or TRBV6-3 to TRBJ2-1, with D tentatively TRBD2 (6 bases). With 0 bases removed from V and 12 bases from J, the gap between germline ends came to 18 bases. The CDR3 spans 15 residues. The germline V gene encodes CDR1 MNHEY and CDR2 SVGEGT. CDR3 nucleotide sequence: TGTGCCAGCAGTTACTCAGGAGCGAGGAGGGAGCCGCAGTTCTTC. It yields the protein CASSYSGARREPQFF.

This chain joins TRBV12-3 or TRBV12-4 and TRBJ2-7; TRBD2 aligns across 7 bases. The length of the CDR3 is 12 residues. The V segment lost 7 bases and the J segment 7 bases; nucleotides outside the gene matches: 7. This CDR3 reads CASTAGGREQYF. Here the CDR3 DNA reads TGTGCCAGCACCGCCGGGGGGAGGGAGCAGTACTTC.